Following are 9 T cell receptor beta chains from one sample sequenced in a study of T-cell memory formation after mild COVID-19. Each CDR3 protein gets one entry after TCRdb re-called the 5' RACE reads with MiXCR. The sample yields 200,000 to 300,000 distinct CDR3 sequences, over 15% seen once. The sequenced sample consisted of PBMCs or a T cell subset sorted from them (not recorded which). The receptors come from a man aged 18 to 30 who had mild COVID-19 (a few samples of this study predate the infection). Cell type and time point are not known.

V is TRBV9 and J is TRBJ2-2, with TRBD2 matching over 9 bases. CDR1 and CDR2 from the germline V gene are SGDLS and YYNGEE. The CDR3 loop spans 17 amino acids. V lost 3 bases to trimming and J lost 3 bases; unmatched junction nucleotides: 9. In DNA form, the CDR3 reads TGTGCCAGCAGCGCTTCTCCTAGCGGGACCTACACCGGGGAGCTGTTTTTT. Its protein is CASSASPSGTYTGELFF.

The gene calls are TRBV12-3 or TRBV12-4 and TRBJ2-5; tentatively, D is TRBD1 or TRBD2 (5 bases each). Trimming took off 5 bases at V and 3 bases at J, with 10 bases between the two ends. The CDR3 contains 13 residues. The CDR3 sequence is CASSRGPKETQYF. In DNA form, the CDR3 reads TGTGCCAGCAGTCGGGGACCTAAAGAGACCCAGTACTTC.

This clonotype was picked up a small number of times. This chain links TRBV6-5 with TRBJ2-7; D not resolved. The CDR3 totals 14 residues. From germline, CDR1 is MNHEY and CDR2 SVGAGI. V was cut by 4 bases and J by 6 bases, with 16 bases left in between. The CDR3 protein is CASSSFPTHSEQYV. The CDR3 region has the DNA TGTGCCAGCAGTTCCTTTCCTACACACAGCGAGCAGTACGTC.

This chain joins TRBV6-5 and TRBJ2-4; either TRBD1 or TRBD2 may fit D (5 bases each). Deletions cut 2 bases from V and 1 base from J, with 18 bases between. The germline CDR1 and CDR2 sequences are MNHEY and SVGAGI. The CDR3 consists of 18 residues. CDR3 nucleotide sequence: TGTGCCAGCAGTTACACGGCAGGGCCCGAGGGGGCCAAAAACATTCAGTACTTC. Translated: CASSYTAGPEGAKNIQYF.

This sequence joins TRBV7-9 and TRBJ2-7; D may correspond to TRBD1 or TRBD2 (6 bases each). Trimming took off 0 bases at V and 3 bases at J, with 18 bases between the two ends. This CDR3 spans 17 amino acids. Germline V gene lookup returns CDR1 SEHNR and CDR2 FQNEAQ (reference sequence). Here the CDR3 reads CASSLAPRGPPHYEQYF. The CDR3 bases are TGTGCCAGCAGCTTAGCGCCCCGGGGGCCGCCCCACTACGAGCAGTACTTC.

A word on this clonotype: It is unclear where the CDR3 begins or ends on the DNA, so no DNA is shown, and the CDR3 is as TCRdb lists it. The chain combines TRBV11-2 with TRBJ1-1; whether TRBD1, the table's D call, matches the DNA was not checked. The CDR3 comprises 15 residues, both ends counted. CDR1 is SGHAT and CDR2 is FQNNGV in the germline V gene. The CDR3 sequence: CASSLIWGQGAPLQF.

The CDR3 spells CASSLLLAGVNTGELFF. The CDR3 bases are TGCGCCAGCAGCCTATTACTAGCGGGGGTCAACACCGGGGAGCTGTTTTTT. The J gene is TRBJ2-2, the V gene TRBV4-1; TRBD2 aligns across 11 bases. The junction had 6 bases not matched to a gene; V was cut back by 4 bases and J by 2 bases. In germline, CDR1 is MGHRA, CDR2 YSYEKL. There are 17 residues in the CDR3.

A few counts support this clonotype. V is TRBV4-3 and J is TRBJ2-2; D remains unclear. Germline CDR1 LGHNA, CDR2 YSLEER. The CDR3 has 15 residues. V lost 4 bases to trimming and J lost 4 bases, with 13 bases between them. As DNA, the CDR3 is TGCGCCAGCAGCCTGATCGCAGGCCTCACCGGGGAGCTGTTTTTT. Its translation: CASSLIAGLTGELFF.

The genes are TRBV2 and TRBJ2-7, with D possibly being TRBD1 or TRBD2 (5 bases each). The CDR3 runs to 13 residues. With 4 bases removed from V and 7 bases from J, the gap between germline ends came to 14 bases. CDR1 and CDR2 from the germline V gene are SNHLY and FYNNEI. The CDR3 sequence: CASSGGYYGEQYV. The CDR3 bases are TGTGCCAGCAGTGGGGGGTACTATGGAGAGCAGTACGTC.